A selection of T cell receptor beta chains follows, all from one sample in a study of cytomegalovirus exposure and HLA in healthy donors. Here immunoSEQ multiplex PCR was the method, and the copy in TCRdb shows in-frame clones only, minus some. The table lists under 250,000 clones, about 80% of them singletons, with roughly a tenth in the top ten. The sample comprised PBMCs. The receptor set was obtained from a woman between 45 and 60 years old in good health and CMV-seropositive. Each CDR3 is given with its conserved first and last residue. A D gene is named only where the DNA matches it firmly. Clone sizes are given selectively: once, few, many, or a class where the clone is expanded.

CDR3aa: CASSRRDSHNSPLHF; CDR3nt: TGTGCCAGCAGTCGAAGGGACAGTCATAATTCACCCCTCCACTTT; v_gene: TRBV6-5; j_gene: TRBJ1-6; abundance: .; d_gene: TRBD1
CDR3aa: CASSSTGQGAFGGELFF; CDR3nt: TGCGCCAGCAGCTCCACCGGTCAGGGGGCATTTGGCGGGGAGCTGTTTTTT; v_gene: TRBV5-1; j_gene: TRBJ2-2; abundance: once; d_gene: TRBD1
CDR3aa: CASVSARSGYNSPLHF; CDR3nt: TGTGCCAGCGTATCGGCCAGGAGCGGGTATAATTCACCCCTCCACTTT; v_gene: TRBV6-6; j_gene: TRBJ1-6; abundance: once; d_gene: .
CDR3aa: CASSIHGDGRGLYGYTF; CDR3nt: TGTGCCAGTAGTATACACGGGGATGGACGTGGACTATATGGCTACACCTTC; v_gene: TRBV19; j_gene: TRBJ1-2; abundance: .; d_gene: .
CDR3aa: CASSQGLAVTDTQYF; CDR3nt: TGCGCCAGCAGCCAGGGACTAGCGGTCACAGATACGCAGTATTTT; v_gene: TRBV4-1; j_gene: TRBJ2-3; abundance: .; d_gene: TRBD2
CDR3aa: CASSAGAENSPLHF; CDR3nt: TGTGCCAGCAGCGCAGGGGCGGAAAATTCACCCCTCCACTTT; v_gene: TRBV27; j_gene: TRBJ1-6; abundance: few; d_gene: .
CDR3aa: CASSGGQGYSGANVLTF; CDR3nt: TGCGCCAGCAGCGGGGGACAGGGGTACTCTGGGGCCAACGTCCTGACTTTC; v_gene: TRBV5-1; j_gene: TRBJ2-6; abundance: few; d_gene: TRBD1
CDR3aa: CATSGLGGLRDSYGYTF; CDR3nt: TGTGCCACCAGCGGACTCGGAGGCCTCCGGGACAGCTATGGCTACACCTTC; v_gene: TRBV15; j_gene: TRBJ1-2; abundance: .; d_gene: TRBD1
CDR3aa: CASSPRGASGGYTF; CDR3nt: TGTGCCAGCAGTCCCAGGGGGGCGTCCGGTGGCTACACCTTC; v_gene: TRBV28; j_gene: TRBJ1-2; abundance: few; d_gene: TRBD1
CDR3aa: CASSLVGHLSNQPQHF; CDR3nt: TGTGCCAGCAGTTTAGTGGGACACCTCAGCAATCAGCCCCAGCATTTT; v_gene: TRBV27; j_gene: TRBJ1-5; abundance: .; d_gene: .
CDR3aa: CAWSVDRGRQPQHF; CDR3nt: TGTGCCTGGAGTGTTGATAGGGGTCGGCAGCCCCAGCATTTT; v_gene: TRBV30; j_gene: TRBJ1-5; abundance: .; d_gene: .
CDR3aa: CASSQDDTAQFRFKYF; CDR3nt: TGCGCCAGCAGCCAAGATGACACCGCGCAGTTTCGATTCAAGTATTTT; v_gene: TRBV4-1; j_gene: TRBJ1-3; abundance: .; d_gene: .
CDR3aa: CATGMVGSNTGELFF; CDR3nt: TGTGCCACCGGGATGGTGGGGTCGAACACCGGGGAGCTGTTTTTT; v_gene: TRBV7-9; j_gene: TRBJ2-2; abundance: .; d_gene: .
CDR3aa: CASRGGFGYQETQYF; CDR3nt: TGCGCCAGCAGGGGGGGGTTTGGGTACCAAGAGACCCAGTACTTC; v_gene: TRBV5-1; j_gene: TRBJ2-5; abundance: .; d_gene: TRBD2
CDR3aa: CASSLVPDYGYTF; CDR3nt: TGCGCCAGCAGCTTGGTCCCGGACTATGGCTACACCTTC; v_gene: TRBV5-1; j_gene: TRBJ1-2; abundance: .; d_gene: .
CDR3aa: CASSQDDRVPTDTQYF; CDR3nt: TGCGCCAGCAGCCAAGATGACAGGGTACCCACAGATACGCAGTATTTT; v_gene: TRBV4-3; j_gene: TRBJ2-3; abundance: .; d_gene: TRBD1
CDR3aa: CASSRGSDRGAFF; CDR3nt: TGTGCCAGCAGTCGGGGGTCCGACAGGGGAGCTTTCTTT; v_gene: TRBV6-6; j_gene: TRBJ1-1; abundance: few; d_gene: TRBD1
CDR3aa: CASGASSHLNTEAFF; CDR3nt: TGTGCCAGCGGAGCGTCGAGCCACCTGAACACTGAAGCTTTCTTT; v_gene: TRBV5-4; j_gene: TRBJ1-1; abundance: .; d_gene: .
CDR3aa: CASSRGGTGGGGYTF; CDR3nt: TGTGCCAGCAGTCGCGGGGGGACAGGGGGGGGTGGCTACACCTTC; v_gene: TRBV6-5; j_gene: TRBJ1-2; abundance: .; d_gene: TRBD1
CDR3aa: CASSPQGGRVPYNEQFF; CDR3nt: TGTGCCAGCAGTCCCCAGGGGGGCAGGGTTCCCTACAATGAGCAGTTCTTC; v_gene: TRBV27; j_gene: TRBJ2-1; abundance: .; d_gene: .
CDR3aa: CAWNGGAAYEQYF; CDR3nt: TGTGCCTGGAACGGGGGGGCCGCCTACGAGCAGTACTTC; v_gene: TRBV30; j_gene: TRBJ2-7; abundance: .; d_gene: TRBD2
CDR3aa: CASSQVTGALGSYEQYF; CDR3nt: TGCGCCAGCAGCCAAGTTACAGGGGCTTTAGGTTCCTACGAGCAGTACTTC; v_gene: TRBV4-3; j_gene: TRBJ2-7; abundance: few; d_gene: TRBD1
CDR3aa: CASSFLAGGPTGELFF; CDR3nt: TGTGCCAGCAGTTTCCTAGCGGGGGGTCCTACCGGGGAGCTGTTTTTT; v_gene: TRBV6-5; j_gene: TRBJ2-2; abundance: .; d_gene: TRBD2
CDR3aa: CASSYQGAHTEAFF; CDR3nt: TGTGCCAGTAGTTACCAGGGGGCGCATACTGAAGCTTTCTTT; v_gene: TRBV19; j_gene: TRBJ1-1; abundance: .; d_gene: TRBD1
CDR3aa: CASSNDGVRGYTF; CDR3nt: TGTGCCAGTAGTAATGACGGAGTAAGAGGCTACACCTTC; v_gene: TRBV19; j_gene: TRBJ1-2; abundance: .; d_gene: .
CDR3aa: CASSLIPGTGDETQYF; CDR3nt: TGCGCCAGCAGCTTGATTCCTGGGACAGGGGACGAGACCCAGTACTTC; v_gene: TRBV5-1; j_gene: TRBJ2-5; abundance: .; d_gene: TRBD1
CDR3aa: CASSGRADRGYGYTF; CDR3nt: TGTGCCAGTAGTGGCCGGGCTGACAGGGGATATGGCTACACCTTC; v_gene: TRBV19; j_gene: TRBJ1-2; abundance: .; d_gene: TRBD1
CDR3aa: CASSVGRDENEQFF; CDR3nt: TGTGCCAGCAGTGTGGGCAGGGATGAAAATGAGCAGTTCTTC; v_gene: TRBV25-1; j_gene: TRBJ2-1; abundance: .; d_gene: .
CDR3aa: CASSGEGSTEAFF; CDR3nt: TGTGCCAGCAGTGGCGAGGGTAGTACTGAAGCTTTCTTT; v_gene: TRBV2; j_gene: TRBJ1-1; abundance: .; d_gene: .
CDR3aa: CASSLGQLNEKLFF; CDR3nt: TGTGCCAGCAGCCTGGGACAGCTTAATGAAAAACTGTTTTTT; v_gene: TRBV5-4; j_gene: TRBJ1-4; abundance: .; d_gene: TRBD1
CDR3aa: CASRLIGGGPEAFF; CDR3nt: TGTGCCAGCAGGCTAATTGGGGGGGGACCTGAAGCTTTCTTT; v_gene: TRBV6-5; j_gene: TRBJ1-1; abundance: .; d_gene: .
CDR3aa: CASSYGQSATNEKLFF; CDR3nt: TGTGCCAGCAGTTACGGGCAAAGTGCAACTAATGAAAAACTGTTTTTT; v_gene: TRBV6-5; j_gene: TRBJ1-4; abundance: .; d_gene: .
CDR3aa: CASSEVQGAGTYEQYF; CDR3nt: TGTGCCAGCAGTGAAGTACAGGGGGCAGGAACCTACGAGCAGTACTTC; v_gene: TRBV2; j_gene: TRBJ2-7; abundance: .; d_gene: TRBD1
CDR3aa: CAISKMTGSNGYTF; CDR3nt: TGTGCCATCAGTAAAATGACAGGGAGCAATGGCTACACCTTC; v_gene: TRBV10-3; j_gene: TRBJ1-2; abundance: .; d_gene: TRBD1
CDR3aa: CASSQDRDVGEKLFF; CDR3nt: TGCGCCAGCAGCCAAGACAGGGATGTGGGCGAAAAACTGTTTTTT; v_gene: TRBV4-3; j_gene: TRBJ1-4; abundance: .; d_gene: .
CDR3aa: CASRFQGGETQYF; CDR3nt: TGTGCAAGTCGCTTCCAAGGGGGAGAGACCCAGTACTTC; v_gene: TRBV12-2; j_gene: TRBJ2-5; abundance: .; d_gene: .
CDR3aa: CATSRDRGITGELFF; CDR3nt: TGTGCCACCAGCCGGGACAGGGGAATCACCGGGGAGCTGTTTTTT; v_gene: TRBV15; j_gene: TRBJ2-2; abundance: once; d_gene: TRBD1
CDR3aa: CASSTRRTFQETQYF; CDR3nt: TGTGCCAGCAGTACACGGAGGACTTTCCAAGAGACCCAGTACTTC; v_gene: TRBV25-1; j_gene: TRBJ2-5; abundance: .; d_gene: .
CDR3aa: CASSPTGVNTEAFF; CDR3nt: TGCGCCAGCAGCCCTACAGGTGTAAACACTGAAGCTTTCTTT; v_gene: TRBV4-1; j_gene: TRBJ1-1; abundance: few; d_gene: .
CDR3aa: CASSPGQVNYEQYF; CDR3nt: TGTGCCAGCAGCCCCGGACAGGTTAACTACGAGCAGTACTTC; v_gene: TRBV9; j_gene: TRBJ2-7; abundance: .; d_gene: TRBD1
CDR3aa: CASSYGHQETQYF; CDR3nt: TGTGCCAGCAGTTACGGGCACCAAGAGACCCAGTACTTC; v_gene: TRBV6-5; j_gene: TRBJ2-5; abundance: .; d_gene: .
CDR3aa: CASRQRGADSNEQFF; CDR3nt: TGTGCCAGCAGACAGCGGGGGGCGGACTCCAATGAGCAGTTCTTC; v_gene: TRBV27; j_gene: TRBJ2-1; abundance: .; d_gene: TRBD2
CDR3aa: CASSQVHSSSYEQYF; CDR3nt: TGCGCCAGCAGCCAAGTTCACAGCAGCTCCTACGAGCAGTACTTC; v_gene: TRBV4-3; j_gene: TRBJ2-7; abundance: .; d_gene: .
CDR3aa: CASSQDLYGELFF; CDR3nt: TGCGCCAGCAGCCAAGATCTCTACGGGGAGCTGTTTTTT; v_gene: TRBV4-1; j_gene: TRBJ2-2; abundance: few; d_gene: .
CDR3aa: CASSPAGNYGYTF; CDR3nt: TGCGCCAGCAGCCCCGCAGGGAACTATGGCTACACCTTC; v_gene: TRBV5-1; j_gene: TRBJ1-2; abundance: .; d_gene: .
CDR3aa: CASSSTGDEQYF; CDR3nt: TGTGCCAGCAGCTCCACAGGGGACGAGCAGTACTTC; v_gene: TRBV7-6; j_gene: TRBJ2-7; abundance: .; d_gene: TRBD1
CDR3aa: CASSPRQGSDTGELFF; CDR3nt: TGTGCCAGCTCACCCCGACAGGGATCGGACACCGGGGAGCTGTTTTTT; v_gene: TRBV18; j_gene: TRBJ2-2; abundance: .; d_gene: TRBD1
CDR3aa: CASSSDSYNEQFF; CDR3nt: TGTGCCAGCAGCTCCGACAGTTACAATGAGCAGTTCTTC; v_gene: TRBV11-3; j_gene: TRBJ2-1; abundance: few; d_gene: .